The source of this TCR beta chain is a study of cytomegalovirus exposure and HLA in healthy donors. Study results and caveats: Cytomegalovirus status, reportedly, was diagnosed with high specificity and sensitivity by the classifier. The tendency of first-cohort TCR clusters to co-occur in the roughly 130 validation repertoires was the finding of a later analysis.

A remark on this clone: What it recognizes is unknown.

Germline V gene data show CDR1 as LNHDA and CDR2 as SQIVND (reference sequence). The length of the CDR3 is 14 residues. V was pared by 4 bases and J by 11 bases, with 7 bases of the junction left unmatched. Using immunoSEQ multiplex PCR, the repertoire was profiled, and TCRdb retains in-frame clones only, with some absent. The table shows roughly 330,000 clones, with about 85% occurring only once. The receptor's source is a woman in her thirties in good health and CMV-seropositive. Material: PBMCs. J is TRBJ1-6 and V is TRBV19; the match to TRBD1 covers 8 bases. The CDR3 bases are TGTGCCAGTAGTAGCGGACAGGGTAGGACACCCCTCCACTTT. Its translation is CASSSGQGRTPLHF.